The sequence of this T cell receptor beta chain was determined in a study of shared clonotypes between healthy human individuals. Background on the study: Researchers assigned three CD4 naive, three CD4 memory, two CD8 naive and one CD8 memory plate to each donor.

Study results and limitations: Clonotypes shared by all four sorted-subset donors had higher generation probabilities than non-shared clonotypes. Naive subsets typically showed greater estimated richness than memory subsets.

The CDR3 has 17 amino acids. Looked up from germline, CDR1 is SGHTA and CDR2 is FQGNSA. Unmatched junction bases numbered 8, after V lost 1 base and J lost 1 base. Worth noting for this clone: What it binds is not known.

The table came from immunoSEQ multiplex PCR; TCRdb's copy has only in-frame clones and leaves some out. The repertoire holds about 2.4 million clones, with around 94% as singletons. Material for sequencing was naive CD4+ T cells sorted from blood. The subset denotes: CD45RA+ positively selected. V usage is TRBV7-2 and J usage is TRBJ2-5; 8 bases agree with TRBD2. This receptor was identified in a young man in good health. The DNA for the CDR3 is TGTGCCAGCAGCTTAGGGGTTAGCGGGGCCAGCCAAGAGACCCAGTACTTC. Protein product: CASSLGVSGASQETQYF.